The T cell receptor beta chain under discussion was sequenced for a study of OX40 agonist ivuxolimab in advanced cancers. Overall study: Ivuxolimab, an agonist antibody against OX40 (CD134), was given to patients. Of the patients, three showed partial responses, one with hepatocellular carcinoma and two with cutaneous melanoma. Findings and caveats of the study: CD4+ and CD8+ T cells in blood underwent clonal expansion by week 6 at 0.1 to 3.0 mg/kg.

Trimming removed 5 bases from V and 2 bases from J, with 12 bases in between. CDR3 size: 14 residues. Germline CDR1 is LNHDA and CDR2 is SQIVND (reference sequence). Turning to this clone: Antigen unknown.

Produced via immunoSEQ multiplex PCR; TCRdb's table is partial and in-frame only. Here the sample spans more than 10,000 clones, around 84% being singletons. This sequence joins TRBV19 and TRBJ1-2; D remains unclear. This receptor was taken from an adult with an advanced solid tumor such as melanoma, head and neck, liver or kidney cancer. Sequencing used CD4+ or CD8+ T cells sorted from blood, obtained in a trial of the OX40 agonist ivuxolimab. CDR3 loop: CASSVLAGNYGYTF. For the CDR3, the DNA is TGTGCCAGTAGTGTACTAGCTGGAAACTATGGCTACACCTTC.